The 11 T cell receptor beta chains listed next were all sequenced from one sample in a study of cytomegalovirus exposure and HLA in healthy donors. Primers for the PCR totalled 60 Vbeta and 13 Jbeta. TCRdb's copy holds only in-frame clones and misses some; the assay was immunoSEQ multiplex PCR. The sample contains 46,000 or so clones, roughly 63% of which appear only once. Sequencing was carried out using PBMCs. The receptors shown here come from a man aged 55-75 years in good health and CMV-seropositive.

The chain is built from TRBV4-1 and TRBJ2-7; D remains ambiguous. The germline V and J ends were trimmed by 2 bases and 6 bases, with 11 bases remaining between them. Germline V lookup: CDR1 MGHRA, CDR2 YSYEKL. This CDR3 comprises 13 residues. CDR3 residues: CASSQLTISEQYF. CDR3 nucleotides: TGCGCCAGCAGCCAACTAACTATCTCCGAGCAGTACTTC.

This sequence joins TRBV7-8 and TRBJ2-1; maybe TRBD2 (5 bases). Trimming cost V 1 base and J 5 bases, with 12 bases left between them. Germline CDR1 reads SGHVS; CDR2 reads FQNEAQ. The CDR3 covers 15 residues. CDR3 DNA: TGTGCCAGCAGCTTAGGTATCGGGGAGAACAATGAGCAGTTCTTC. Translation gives CASSLGIGENNEQFF.

The CDR3 region is CASEGDSNEQFF. CDR3 bases: TGTGCCAGCGAGGGGGACAGCAATGAGCAGTTCTTC. This chain uses TRBV2 with TRBJ2-1; TRBD1 matches at 7 bases. CDR1 and CDR2 (germline): SNHLY, FYNNEI. The CDR3 has 12 amino acids. V trimming: 8 bases; J trimming: 6 bases; junction bases outside the gene matches: 4.

The CDR3 spells CASSVATGNTGELFF. CDR3 DNA: TGTGCCAGCAGCGTAGCCACAGGGAACACCGGGGAGCTGTTTTTT. This rearrangement joins TRBV9 to TRBJ2-2; D possibly corresponds to TRBD1 (5 bases). This CDR3 has 15 amino acids. V lost 0 bases, J lost 1 base, and 7 bases lay in between. Germline V lookup: CDR1 SGDLS, CDR2 YYNGEE.

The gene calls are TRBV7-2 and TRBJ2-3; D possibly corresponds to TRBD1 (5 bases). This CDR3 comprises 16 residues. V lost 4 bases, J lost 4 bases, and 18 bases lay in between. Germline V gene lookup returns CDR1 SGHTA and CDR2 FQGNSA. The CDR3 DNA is TGTGCCAGCAGCTCCACCGGACACGGTAAATCAGATACGCAGTATTTT. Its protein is CASSSTGHGKSDTQYF.

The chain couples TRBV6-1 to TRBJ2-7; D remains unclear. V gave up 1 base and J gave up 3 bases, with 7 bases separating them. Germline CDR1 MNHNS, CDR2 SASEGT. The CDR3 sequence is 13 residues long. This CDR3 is CASSEETRYEQYF. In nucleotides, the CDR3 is TGTGCCAGCAGTGAAGAGACACGCTACGAGCAGTACTTC.

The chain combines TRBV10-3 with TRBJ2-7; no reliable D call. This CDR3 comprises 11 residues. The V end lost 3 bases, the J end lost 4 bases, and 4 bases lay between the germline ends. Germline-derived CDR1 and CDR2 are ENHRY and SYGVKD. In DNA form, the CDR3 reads TGTGCCATCAGTGAAGAGTACGAGCAGTACTTC. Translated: CAISEEYEQYF.

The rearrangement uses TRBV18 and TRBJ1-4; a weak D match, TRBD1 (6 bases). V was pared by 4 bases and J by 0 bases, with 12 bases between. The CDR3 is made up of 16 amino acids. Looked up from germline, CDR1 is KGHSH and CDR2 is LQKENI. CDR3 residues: CASSLGDTATNEKLFF. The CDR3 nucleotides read TGTGCCAGCTCACTAGGGGACACCGCAACTAATGAAAAACTGTTTTTT.

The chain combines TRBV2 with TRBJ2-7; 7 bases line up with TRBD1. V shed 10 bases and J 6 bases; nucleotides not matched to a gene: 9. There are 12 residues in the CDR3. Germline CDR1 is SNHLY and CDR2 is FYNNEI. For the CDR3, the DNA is TGTGCCACGAACGACAGGGACCGCGAGCAGTACTTC. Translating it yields CATNDRDREQYF.

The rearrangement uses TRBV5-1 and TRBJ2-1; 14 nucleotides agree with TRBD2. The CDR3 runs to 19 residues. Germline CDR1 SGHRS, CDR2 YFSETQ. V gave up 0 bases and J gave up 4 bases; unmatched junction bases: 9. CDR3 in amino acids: CASSLGAPGLAGAYNEQFF. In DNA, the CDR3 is TGCGCCAGCAGCTTGGGGGCACCGGGACTAGCGGGGGCGTACAATGAGCAGTTCTTC.

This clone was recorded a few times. The CDR3 region is CASSQSLAGLYEQYF. Written as DNA, the CDR3 is TGTGCCAGCAGTCAAAGTCTAGCGGGCCTCTACGAGCAGTACTTC. V is TRBV2 and J is TRBJ2-7; 8 nucleotides align to TRBD2. Losses at the gene ends were 5 bases for V and 3 bases for J; bases not matched to a gene: 9. CDR3 length equals 15 residues. CDR1 and CDR2 from the germline V gene are SNHLY and FYNNEI.